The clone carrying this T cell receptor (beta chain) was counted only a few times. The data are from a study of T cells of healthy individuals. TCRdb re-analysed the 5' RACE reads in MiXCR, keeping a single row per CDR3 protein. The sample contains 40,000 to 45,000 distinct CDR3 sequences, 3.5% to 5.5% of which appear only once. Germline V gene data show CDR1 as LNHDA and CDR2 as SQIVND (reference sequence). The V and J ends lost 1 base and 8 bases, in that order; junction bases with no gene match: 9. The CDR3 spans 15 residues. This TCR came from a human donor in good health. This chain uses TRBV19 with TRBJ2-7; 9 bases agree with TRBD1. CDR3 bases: TGTGCCAGTAGTATAGGCCAGGACAGGGGTGAGAAGCAGTACTTC. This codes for CASSIGQDRGEKQYF.